This T cell receptor (beta chain) originates from a study of identifying expanded T cells in peripheral blood. In the case of this clone: The antigen is undetermined.

Whole-study results and caveats: Over about two and four weeks, about 16 and 19 clones changed, versus approximately 1.2 between replicates. Variance in clone template counts between two-week samples significantly increased with total template count across all healthy donors.

Clones were sequenced by immunoSEQ multiplex PCR, and TCRdb holds only the in-frame ones, with some missing. This table holds roughly 78,000 clones, 90% found once. The ends were cut back, 5 bases at V and 5 bases at J, with 12 bases in the middle. From germline, CDR1 is SGHVS and CDR2 FQNEAQ. The CDR3 consists of 13 residues. Specimen: blood. The TCR sequence derives from a person between 18 and 69 years old in good health. V is TRBV7-8 and J is TRBJ2-5; D gene uncertain. The CDR3 region is CASSPVAGETQYF. As DNA, the CDR3 is TGTGCCAGCAGCCCCGTGGCTGGGGAGACCCAGTACTTC. Drawing the rest from reference TRBV7-8 and TRBJ2-5, the complete variable domain is GAGVSQSPRYKVAKRGQDVALRCDPISGHVSLFWYQQALGQGPEFLTYFQNEAQLDKSGLPSDRFFAERPEGSVSTLKIQRTQQEDSAVYLCASSPVAGETQYFGPGTRLLVL.